A selection of T cell receptor beta chains follows, all from one sample in a study of blood T cells in healthy people across ages. MiXCR was run by TCRdb on the 5' RACE reads, yielding one entry per CDR3 protein. The data hold under 1,100,000 distinct CDR3 sequences, with around 27% observed a single time. These sequences were also reported in another study, on T cells of mothers and their children.

Sequenced material: blood. The receptor source for this set is a girl aged 2 to 10 in good health. CDR3s include the opening cysteine and the closing phenylalanine or tryptophan. D genes are given only for firm matches. Not every row has a clone size; where given, it reads once, few, many or a size class.

TRBV29-1,.,TRBD1,TRBJ1-1,CSALLTGIDKAFF,TGCAGCGCCCTATTGACAGGGATTGATAAAGCTTTCTTT
TRBV28,once,TRBD1,TRBJ2-7,CASRRQGIGYEQYF,TGTGCCAGCAGAAGACAGGGGATAGGCTACGAGCAGTACTTC
TRBV6-1,few,.,TRBJ1-1,CASSEANGGTEAFF,TGTGCTAGCAGTGAAGCGAACGGAGGGACTGAAGCTTTCTTT
TRBV20-1,few,.,TRBJ1-4,CSAQHREKLFF,TGCAGTGCTCAACATAGAGAAAAACTGTTTTTT
TRBV21-1,.,.,TRBJ2-5,CASSKGQDAETQYF,TGTGCCAGCAGCAAAGGACAGGACGCGGAGACCCAGTACTTC
TRBV7-6,.,TRBD1,TRBJ2-1,CASSPPGQGSANEQFF,TGTGCCAGCAGCCCTCCGGGACAGGGGAGCGCGAATGAGCAGTTCTTC
TRBV7-9,many,.,TRBJ1-4,CASSPAHEKLFF,TGTGCCAGCAGCCCGGCCCATGAAAAACTGTTTTTT
TRBV28,.,.,TRBJ2-5,CASTQPSIPQETQYF,TGTGCCAGCACCCAACCCAGTATTCCCCAAGAGACCCAGTACTTC
TRBV5-1,.,TRBD2,TRBJ2-7,CASSTPRGDEQYF,TGCGCCAGCAGCACCCCCCGGGGGGACGAGCAGTACTTC
TRBV5-1,.,.,TRBJ2-3,CASNVNRDTQYF,TGCGCCAGCAACGTCAACCGAGATACGCAGTATTTT
TRBV4-1,.,TRBD1,TRBJ2-5,CASSYPGQRETQYF,TGCGCCAGCAGCTATCCGGGACAGAGAGAGACCCAGTACTTC
TRBV3-1,.,.,TRBJ2-1,CASSQDLEVPLPSPYNEQFF,TGTGCCAGCAGCCAAGATCTTGAGGTGCCACTTCCGTCTCCCTACAATGAGCAGTTCTTC
TRBV20-1,few,.,TRBJ2-5,CSARGTGQFGETQYF,TGCAGTGCTAGAGGGACGGGGCAATTTGGGGAGACCCAGTACTTC
TRBV19,.,TRBD2,TRBJ2-7,CASSSVAGSYEQYF,TGTGCCAGTAGTTCGGTAGCGGGCTCCTACGAGCAGTACTTC
TRBV5-1,.,.,TRBJ1-2,CASKQNPAVANYGYTF,TGCGCCAGCAAGCAAAACCCAGCTGTAGCTAACTATGGCTACACCTTC
TRBV20-1,.,TRBD1,TRBJ1-2,CSARRQGWEGCTF,TGCAGTGCTAGACGACAGGGGTGGGAAGGCTGCACCTTC
TRBV7-9,few,.,TRBJ2-1,CASSLDIFEQFF,TGTGCCAGCAGCTTAGACATATTTGAGCAGTTCTTC
TRBV7-9,.,.,TRBJ1-4,CASSSMTDPNEKLFF,TGTGCCAGCAGCTCCATGACAGACCCTAATGAAAAACTGTTTTTT
TRBV13,few,TRBD2,TRBJ2-1,CASSLRLAGPNEQFF,TGTGCCAGCAGCTTGAGACTAGCGGGCCCCAATGAGCAGTTCTTC
TRBV7-2,.,.,TRBJ1-1,CASSLLGANTEAFF,TGTGCCAGCAGCTTGTTGGGGGCGAACACTGAAGCTTTCTTT
TRBV7-2,many,.,TRBJ2-7,CASSPTVSYEQYF,TGTGCCAGCAGCCCGACAGTCTCCTACGAGCAGTACTTC
TRBV7-9,.,TRBD2,TRBJ2-7,CASSLFGSIGPAGAYEQYF,TGTGCCAGCAGCTTATTCGGGTCGATCGGACCAGCGGGGGCCTACGAGCAGTACTTC
TRBV28,few,.,TRBJ1-2,CASRHKGPDGYTF,TGTGCCAGCAGACATAAAGGGCCGGATGGCTACACCTTC
TRBV13,.,.,TRBJ2-3,CASTERDTQYF,TGTGCCAGCACCGAGCGAGATACGCAGTATTTT
TRBV3-1,few,.,TRBJ1-2,CASSQTRNDYGYTF,TGTGCCAGCAGCCAAACAAGGAACGACTATGGCTACACCTTC
TRBV6-5,once,TRBD2,TRBJ2-1,CAAHRGGGLNEQFF,TGTGCCGCCCACCGCGGGGGGGGCCTGAATGAGCAGTTCTTC